This is a list of T cell receptor beta chains from one sample in a study of cytomegalovirus exposure and HLA in healthy donors. Data came from immunoSEQ multiplex PCR; TCRdb stores just in-frame clones and leaves some out. The sample lists 80,000 or so clones, more than 60% seen once, with about 12% in the top ten. The sample taken for sequencing was PBMCs. These receptors all stem from a male donor in good health and CMV-seropositive. Each CDR3 is given with its conserved first and last residue. The D gene is left open where the match is weak. Only part of the rows carry a size: once, few, many, or a class if the clone is expanded.

v_gene	abundance	d_gene	j_gene	CDR3nt	CDR3aa
TRBV30	NA	NA	TRBJ1-1	TGTGCCTGGACCGGTGCCTTAAACACTGAAGCTTTCTTT	CAWTGALNTEAFF
TRBV5-1	few	TRBD2	TRBJ2-7	TGCGCCAGTGAACGCGGGACTAGCGGGGGCTACGAGCAGTACTTC	CASERGTSGGYEQYF
TRBV11-2	NA	TRBD2	TRBJ2-1	TGTGCCAGCAGCTTATTGACTAGCGGGGAATACTACAATGAGCAGTTCTTC	CASSLLTSGEYYNEQFF
TRBV23-1	once	TRBD1	TRBJ1-4	TGCGCCAGCGACAGGGTGACAACTAATGAAAAACTGTTTTTT	CASDRVTTNEKLFF
TRBV7-2	NA	TRBD2	TRBJ2-5	TGTGCCAGCAGCTTAGCAGCGGGGGTGGAGACCCAGTACTTC	CASSLAAGVETQYF
TRBV30	NA	TRBD1	TRBJ1-4	TGTGCCTGGAAAGTGGCAGGGGGAAGTGAAAAACTGTTTTTT	CAWKVAGGSEKLFF
TRBV19	NA	TRBD2	TRBJ2-1	TGTGCCAGTAGTATAAGACTAGCGGGAGGGCCCTACAATGAGCAGTTCTTC	CASSIRLAGGPYNEQFF
TRBV19	NA	NA	TRBJ2-1	TGTGCCAGTAGTATTTCCTTTTGGCGGGGCTCCTACAATGAGCAGTTCTTC	CASSISFWRGSYNEQFF
TRBV6-4	NA	NA	TRBJ2-3	TGTGCCAGCAGTGACGTCGTCACAGATACGCAGTATTTT	CASSDVVTDTQYF
TRBV6-5	few	NA	TRBJ2-1	TGTGCCAGCAGCCAGGGCCGGGGAGGTAACAATGAGCAGTTCTTC	CASSQGRGGNNEQFF
TRBV6-5	once	TRBD1	TRBJ1-6	TGTGCCAGCAGTTACTCGACAGGGGGGCGTTCACCCCTCCACTTT	CASSYSTGGRSPLHF
TRBV29-1	few	NA	TRBJ2-7	TGCAGCGTTGAATCAGGGGCCCGGTACTTC	CSVESGARYF
TRBV29-1	NA	NA	TRBJ1-2	TGCAGCAAATGGGACTTGGATGGCTACACCTTC	CSKWDLDGYTF
TRBV6-1	NA	NA	TRBJ2-3	TGTGCCAGCAGTCGGACAGATAAGGCAGATACGCAGTATTTT	CASSRTDKADTQYF
TRBV6-5	NA	TRBD2	TRBJ2-3	TGTGCCAGCAGACTAGCGGGAGGTAGGGATACGCAGTATTTT	CASRLAGGRDTQYF
TRBV14	few	NA	TRBJ1-1	TGTGCCAGCAGCCAAGATAGAACTGAAGCTTTCTTT	CASSQDRTEAFF
TRBV6-1	NA	TRBD1	TRBJ2-1	TGTGCCAGCAGTGAAGACAGGGGGCGCAACAATGAGCAGTTCTTC	CASSEDRGRNNEQFF
TRBV28	NA	NA	TRBJ2-7	TGTGCCAGCAGAGCACTTAGTTACGAGCAGTACTTC	CASRALSYEQYF
TRBV7-9	NA	TRBD1	TRBJ2-1	TGTGCCAGCAGTAATCGGGGGACAGGGACCAATGAGCAGTTCTTC	CASSNRGTGTNEQFF
TRBV6-1	NA	NA	TRBJ2-3	TGTGCCAGCAGCCAAGGCCCAGGAACAGATACGCAGTATTTT	CASSQGPGTDTQYF
TRBV7-9	NA	TRBD2	TRBJ2-1	TGTGCCAGCAGCTTAGCGCGGGGGGGCCCTAATGAGCAGTTCTTC	CASSLARGGPNEQFF
TRBV7-9	few	NA	TRBJ2-3	TGTGCCGGGGGGGCCGACACAGATACGCAGTATTTT	CAGGADTDTQYF
TRBV19	NA	TRBD2	TRBJ2-1	TGTGCCAGTAGCCTAGCGGGAGGGCCGGTAAATGAGCAGTTCTTC	CASSLAGGPVNEQFF
TRBV9	NA	NA	TRBJ1-2	TGTGCCAGCAGCGTAGAGGGAGGCGGACACCCAACTGATGGCTACACCTTC	CASSVEGGGHPTDGYTF
TRBV15	NA	TRBD1	TRBJ2-1	TGTGCCACCAGCGGGACAGGGGGGGATGAGCAGTTCTTC	CATSGTGGDEQFF
TRBV7-6	few	NA	TRBJ1-6	TGTGCCAGCAGCCAGGATCGTCCGGGGAATAATTCACCCCTCCACTTT	CASSQDRPGNNSPLHF